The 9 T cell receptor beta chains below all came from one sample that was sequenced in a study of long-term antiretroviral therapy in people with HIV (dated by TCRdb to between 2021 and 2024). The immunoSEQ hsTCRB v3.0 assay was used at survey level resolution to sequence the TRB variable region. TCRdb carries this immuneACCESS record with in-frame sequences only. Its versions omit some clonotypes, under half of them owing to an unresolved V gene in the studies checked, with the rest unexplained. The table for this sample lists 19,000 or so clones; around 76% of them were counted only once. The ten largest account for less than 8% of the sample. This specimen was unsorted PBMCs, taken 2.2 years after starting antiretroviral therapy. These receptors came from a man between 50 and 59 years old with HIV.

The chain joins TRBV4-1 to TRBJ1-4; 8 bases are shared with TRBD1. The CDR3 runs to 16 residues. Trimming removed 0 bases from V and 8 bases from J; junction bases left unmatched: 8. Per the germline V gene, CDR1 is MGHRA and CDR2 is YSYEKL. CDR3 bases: TGCGCCAGCAGCCAAGACCAGGGGGCGCCGTGGGAAAAACTGTTTTTT. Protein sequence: CASSQDQGAPWEKLFF.

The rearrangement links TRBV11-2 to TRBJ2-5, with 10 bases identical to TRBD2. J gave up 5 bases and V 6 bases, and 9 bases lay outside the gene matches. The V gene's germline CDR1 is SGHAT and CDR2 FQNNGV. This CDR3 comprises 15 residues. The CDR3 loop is CASSRLGLASETQYF. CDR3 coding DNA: TGTGCCAGCAGTCGCCTGGGACTAGCGTCCGAGACCCAGTACTTC.

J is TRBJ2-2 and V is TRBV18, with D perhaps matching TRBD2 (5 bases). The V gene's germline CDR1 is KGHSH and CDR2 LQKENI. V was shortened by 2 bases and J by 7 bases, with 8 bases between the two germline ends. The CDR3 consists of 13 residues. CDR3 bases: TGTGCCAGCTCACCAGACTATCTCGGGGAGCTGTTTTTT. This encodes CASSPDYLGELFF.

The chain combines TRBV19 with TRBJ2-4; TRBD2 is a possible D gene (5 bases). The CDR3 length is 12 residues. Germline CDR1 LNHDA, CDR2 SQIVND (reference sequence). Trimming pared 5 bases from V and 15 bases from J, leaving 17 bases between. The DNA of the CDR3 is TGTGCCAGTAGTTTTTCGGGGAAAGTGGTGTACTTC. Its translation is CASSFSGKVVYF.

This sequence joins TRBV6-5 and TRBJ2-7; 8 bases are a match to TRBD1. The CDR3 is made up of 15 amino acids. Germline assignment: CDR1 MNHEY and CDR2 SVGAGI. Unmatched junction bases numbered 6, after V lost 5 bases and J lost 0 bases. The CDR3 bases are TGTGCCAGCAGTCTGGACAGGGTTAGCTCCTACGAGCAGTACTTC. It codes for CASSLDRVSSYEQYF.

As DNA, the CDR3 is TGTGCCAGCTCACCTGGGGCAGGGGGTTACAATGAGCAGTTCTTC. This translates into CASSPGAGGYNEQFF. The chain couples TRBV18 to TRBJ2-1, with 7 bases aligning to TRBD1. The CDR3 covers 15 residues. Unmatched junction bases numbered 6, after V lost 3 bases and J lost 4 bases. Germline V gene lookup returns CDR1 KGHSH and CDR2 LQKENI. Full variable domain (outside the CDR3, taken from reference TRBV18 and TRBJ2-1): NAGVMQNPRHLVRRRGQEARLRCSPMKGHSHVYWYRQLPEEGLKFMVYLQKENIIDESGMPKERFSAEFPKEGPSILRIQQVVRGDSAAYFCASSPGAGGYNEQFFGPGTRLTVL.

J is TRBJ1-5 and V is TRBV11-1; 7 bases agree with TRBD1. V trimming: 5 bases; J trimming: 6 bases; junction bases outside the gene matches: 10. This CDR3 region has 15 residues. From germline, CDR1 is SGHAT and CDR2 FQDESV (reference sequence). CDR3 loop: CASSLDREKGQPQHF. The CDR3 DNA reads TGTGCCAGCAGCCTCGACAGGGAAAAAGGTCAGCCCCAGCATTTT.

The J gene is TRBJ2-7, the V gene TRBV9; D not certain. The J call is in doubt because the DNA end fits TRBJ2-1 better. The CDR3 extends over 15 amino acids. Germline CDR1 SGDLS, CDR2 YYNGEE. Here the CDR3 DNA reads TGTGCCAGCAGCAAGGGCCGCGATGGCGCCTACGAGCAGTTCTTC. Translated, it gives CASSKGRDGAYEQFF.

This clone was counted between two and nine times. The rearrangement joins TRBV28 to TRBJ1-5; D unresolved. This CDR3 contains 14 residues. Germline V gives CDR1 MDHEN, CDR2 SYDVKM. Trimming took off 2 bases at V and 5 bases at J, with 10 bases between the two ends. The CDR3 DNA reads TGTGCCAGCAGTTTAGGGAGGGCCTATCAGCCCCAGCATTTT. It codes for CASSLGRAYQPQHF.